This entry lists 25 T cell receptor beta chains sequenced from one sample in a study of neurological immune-mediated disorders. TCRdb independently ran MiXCR on the 5' RACE reads; one entry per CDR3 protein. The sample lists about 74,000 distinct CDR3 sequences, 5.2% occurring once. The sample consisted of PBMCs. The receptors were sampled from a man aged 18 to 35 with multiple sclerosis.

This clonotype was recorded at least ten times. The V gene is TRBV7-3, the J gene TRBJ1-5; possible D gene TRBD1, 6 bases. V was shortened by 5 bases and J by 6 bases, with 11 bases between the two germline ends. CDR3 length: 13 amino acids. The germline CDR1 and CDR2 sequences are SGHTA and FQGTGA. CDR3 protein: CASSLKGGQPQHF. The CDR3 nucleotides are TGTGCCAGCAGCCTAAAGGGGGGTCAGCCCCAGCATTTT.

This clonotype was seen repeatedly, ten times or more. The CDR3 protein is CASSQGISGLAEFNEQFF. The CDR3 DNA is TGCGCCAGCAGCCAAGGAATAAGCGGACTAGCGGAGTTCAATGAGCAGTTCTTC. V usage is TRBV4-1 and J usage is TRBJ2-1; 10 bases are a match to TRBD2. CDR3 length: 18 residues. CDR1 is MGHRA, CDR2 YSYEKL, per germline. V lost 1 base to trimming and J lost 6 bases; unmatched junction nucleotides: 12.

This clonotype was recorded many times. The chain joins TRBV5-1 to TRBJ2-3, with D perhaps TRBD1 or TRBD2 (6 bases each). The CDR3 is made up of 17 amino acids. With 4 bases removed from V and 0 bases from J, the gap between germline ends came to 18 bases. Germline V gene data show CDR1 as SGHRS and CDR2 as YFSETQ. CDR3 in amino acids: CASSPSALGGSTDTQYF. CDR3 nucleotide sequence: TGCGCCAGCAGCCCCTCAGCCTTAGGGGGGAGCACAGATACGCAGTATTTT. The variable domain in full, with the rest retrieved from reference TRBV5-1 and TRBJ2-3, is KAGVTQTPRYLIKTRGQQVTLSCSPISGHRSVSWYQQTPGQGLQFLFEYFSETQRNKGNFPGRFSGRQFSNSRSEMNVSTLELGDSALYLCASSPSALGGSTDTQYFGPGTRLTVL.

This clonotype has only a few counts. The chain uses TRBV6-5 and TRBJ1-1; D gene unclear. CDR1 and CDR2 (germline): MNHEY, SVGAGI. CDR3 size: 13 residues. Trimming stripped 2 bases from V and 3 bases from J, with 7 bases between. The CDR3 DNA is TGTGCCAGCAGTTACGCAAAGGACACTGAAGCTTTCTTT. Residues: CASSYAKDTEAFF.

This clonotype was found many times. The rearrangement joins TRBV4-3 to TRBJ2-3; 13 bases are a match to TRBD2. V lost 0 bases and J lost 7; bases outside the gene matches: 13. The CDR3 extends over 19 amino acids. Germline CDR1 and CDR2: LGHNA and YSLEER. CDR3 coding DNA: TGCGCCAGCAGCCAAGATTGGGGGACTAGCGGGAAACGGGCAAATACGCAGTATTTT. It is translated as CASSQDWGTSGKRANTQYF.

There are many counts of this clonotype. J is TRBJ1-1 and V is TRBV7-2, with unresolved D. There are 12 residues in the CDR3. V was cut by 4 bases and J by 6 bases, with 9 bases left in between. The germline gives CDR1 SGHTA, CDR2 FQGNSA. The CDR3: CASSSATPEAFF. In DNA form, the CDR3 reads TGTGCCAGCAGCTCCGCGACCCCTGAAGCTTTCTTT.

In its sample, this clonotype was seen many times. The V and J genes are TRBV27 and TRBJ1-2; D is undetermined. Trimming removed 5 bases at V and 0 bases at J, with 13 bases between. Germline V gives CDR1 MNHEY, CDR2 SMNVEV (reference sequence). CDR3 size: 15 residues. The CDR3 region has the DNA TGTGCCAGCAGTCCACAGCGGGGATCTAACTATGGCTACACCTTC. It yields the protein CASSPQRGSNYGYTF.

This clonotype occurred many times. This chain joins TRBV7-2 and TRBJ2-1; D uncertain. There are 15 residues in the CDR3. With 5 bases removed from V and 5 bases from J, the gap between germline ends came to 16 bases. Germline CDR1 is SGHTA and CDR2 is FQGNSA. The CDR3 here is CASSPSWNDNNEQFF. The CDR3 nucleotides read TGTGCCAGCAGCCCTTCCTGGAATGATAACAATGAGCAGTTCTTC.

This clonotype was found a few times. The chain links TRBV10-1 to TRBJ2-5; D is perhaps TRBD1 or TRBD2 (5 bases each). The CDR3 covers 19 residues. Germline V gene sequence: CDR1 WNHNN, CDR2 SYGVQD (reference sequence). The germline V and J ends were trimmed by 3 bases and 0 bases, with 23 bases remaining between them. As DNA, the CDR3 is TGCGCCAGCAGTGACCCGAGAACCGGGACCCGACCCCACCAAGAGACCCAGTACTTC. This codes for CASSDPRTGTRPHQETQYF.

To note about this clonotype: An end of the junction does not agree with germline; a read error may underlie this. The chain employs TRBV9 and TRBJ1-6, with a weak D call TRBD1 (6 bases). Germline CDR1 reads SGDLS; CDR2 reads YYNGEE. The CDR3 is 15 residues long. The CDR3 loop is CASSDRTAINSPLNF. The CDR3 nucleotides are TGTGCCAGCAGCGATAGGACAGCCATTAATTCACCCCTCAACTTT.

This clonotype was recorded many times. For the CDR3, the DNA is TGTGCCAGCAGCGAGACAGGTGCCGCCTACGAGCAGTACTTC. Translated, it gives CASSETGAAYEQYF. The J gene is TRBJ2-7, the V gene TRBV7-2; tentative D call: TRBD1 (6 bases). This CDR3 has 14 residues. V shed 5 bases and J shed 2 bases, with 13 bases lying between them. Germline values: CDR1 SGHTA, CDR2 FQGNSA. Supplemented by reference TRBV7-2 and TRBJ2-7, the full variable domain reads GAGVSQSPSNKVTEKGKDVELRCDPISGHTALYWYRQSLGQGLEFLIYFQGNSAPDKSGLPSDRFSAERTGGSVSTLTIQRTQQEDSAVYLCASSETGAAYEQYFGPGTRLTVT.

Comment on this clonotype: This may be a read error, as it is one base from a much larger clone. This chain joins TRBV11-2 and TRBJ2-7; the D gene is possibly TRBD1 (6 bases). The length of the CDR3 is 15 residues. Germline lookup yields CDR1 SGHAT and CDR2 FQNNGV. Trimming pared 6 bases from V and 7 bases from J, leaving 22 bases between. CDR3 bases: TGTGCCAGCAGGCCTCTAGGAACAGGGTCTAAAGAGCAGTACTTC. Translated, it gives CASRPLGTGSKEQYF.

This clonotype was seen repeatedly, ten times or more. V and J are TRBV10-3 and TRBJ2-2; TRBD1 aligns across 10 bases. Germline loops: CDR1 ENHRY, CDR2 SYGVKD. J gave up 3 bases and V 6 bases, and 1 base lay outside the gene matches. This CDR3 is built from 14 residues. CDR3 sequence (DNA): TGTGCCATCAGAGGACAGGGGGACACCGGGGAGCTGTTTTTT. Residues: CAIRGQGDTGELFF.

At least ten counts were recorded for this clonotype. V is TRBV12-3 or TRBV12-4 and J is TRBJ1-4; TRBD1 aligns across 8 bases. This CDR3 region has 15 residues. J lost 4 bases, V lost 4 bases, and 5 bases had no gene match. CDR3: CASSSQGAGNEKLFF. CDR3 nucleotide sequence: TGTGCCAGCAGTTCCCAGGGGGCGGGTAATGAAAAACTGTTTTTT.

This clonotype was detected many times. The chain uses TRBV12-3 or TRBV12-4 and TRBJ1-5; D is uncertain. V was clipped by 6 bases and J by 5 bases, with 14 bases between them. There are 14 residues in the CDR3. The DNA of the CDR3 is TGTGCCAGCAGCAAACGGGCCAAAGATCAGCCCCAGCATTTT. This translates into CASSKRAKDQPQHF.

This clonotype came up many times. This sequence joins TRBV5-6 and TRBJ1-5, with D possibly matching TRBD1 (5 bases). Germline V lookup: CDR1 SGHDT, CDR2 YYEEEE. The CDR3 sequence is 13 residues long. V lost 4 bases and J 6 bases, leaving 11 bases between the germline ends. CDR3 region: CASSPGGVQPQHF. CDR3 DNA sequence: TGTGCCAGCAGCCCCGGAGGGGTTCAGCCCCAGCATTTT.

Details on this clonotype: The germline gene is not matched at one end of the junction; a read error may be the cause. The gene calls are TRBV28 and TRBJ1-3; the D is unclear. Germline V gene sequence: CDR1 MDHEN, CDR2 SYDVKM. The CDR3 runs 12 residues. CDR3 residues: CASRSPGKTIYF. The CDR3 DNA reads as TGTGCCAGCAGGAGTCCTGGAAAAACCATATATTTT. The whole variable domain, remainder taken from reference TRBV28 and TRBJ1-3, is DVKVTQSSRYLVKRTGEKVFLECVQDMDHENMFWYRQDPGLGLRLIYFSYDVKMKEKGDIPEGYSVSREKKERFSLILESASTNQTSMYLCASRSPGKTIYFGEGSWLTVV.

On this clonotype itself: A clone one base away is much larger, so this may be a read error. The chain has TRBV11-2 and TRBJ1-2; TRBD1 matches at 8 bases. V gave up 1 base and J gave up 5 bases; unmatched junction bases: 6. The CDR3 has 15 amino acids. Germline V gene sequence: CDR1 SGHAT, CDR2 FQNNGV. CDR3: CASSLGGRQGYGYTF. For the CDR3, the DNA is TGTGCCAGCAGCTTAGGAGGCAGACAGGGGTATGGCTACACCTTC.

This clonotype was picked up many times. This chain uses TRBV20-1 with TRBJ2-3; D perhaps matches TRBD1 (6 bases). Germline V gene sequence: CDR1 DFQATT, CDR2 SNEGSKA (reference sequence). The CDR3 is 14 residues long. Deletions cut 4 bases from V and 2 bases from J, with 13 bases between. CDR3 in DNA: TGCAGTGCTAAGACAGGAGATAACACAGATACGCAGTATTTT. This gives the protein CSAKTGDNTDTQYF.

This clonotype appeared many times. V gene TRBV4-1 combines with J gene TRBJ1-6, with D hard to call. Trimming took off 0 bases at V and 6 bases at J, with 15 bases between the two ends. This CDR3 spans 17 amino acids. The germline V gene has CDR1 MGHRA and CDR2 YSYEKL. CDR3 protein: CASSQDAVGQVNSPLHF. The CDR3 DNA follows: TGCGCCAGCAGCCAAGATGCCGTAGGGCAAGTTAATTCACCCCTCCACTTT.

This clonotype has only a few counts. This may arise from a read error, as a much more abundant clone is one base away. This chain links TRBV30 with TRBJ2-2; no definite D call. This CDR3 is 13 amino acids long. V lost 4 bases and J 5 bases, leaving 11 bases between the germline ends. CDR1 GTSNPN and CDR2 SVGIG come from the germline V gene (reference sequence). CDR3 in amino acids: CAWTRRTTGELFF. The CDR3 nucleotides read TGTGCCTGGACCCGCCGGACGACCGGGGAGCTGTTTTTT.

This clonotype was recorded many times. The rearrangement links TRBV5-5 to TRBJ2-3, with a weak D call TRBD2 (6 bases). Germline V CDR1 and CDR2: SGHKS, YYEKEE (reference sequence). The CDR3 length is 14 residues. The V end lost 3 bases, the J end lost 1 base, and 9 bases lay between the germline ends. The CDR3 DNA is TGTGCCAGCAGCTCATGGGGGGGCACAGATACGCAGTATTTT. It specifies CASSSWGGTDTQYF. The complete variable domain, with remaining parts taken from reference TRBV5-5 and TRBJ2-3, reads DAGVTQSPTHLIKTRGQQVTLRCSPISGHKSVSWYQQVLGQGPQFIFQYYEKEERGRGNFPDRFSARQFPNYSSELNVNALLLGDSALYLCASSSWGGTDTQYFGPGTRLTVL.

As regards this clonotype: A much more abundant neighbour one base away suggests this may be a read error. The chain joins TRBV4-3 to TRBJ1-2; 9 bases are shared with TRBD1. The germline CDR1 and CDR2 sequences are LGHNA and YSLEER. V gave up 2 bases and J gave up 6 bases; unmatched junction bases: 4. The CDR3 consists of 14 residues. This CDR3 is CASSQRTGVHGYTF. The DNA for the CDR3 is TGCGCCAGCAGCCAACGGACAGGGGTCCATGGCTACACCTTC.

This clonotype was seen repeatedly, ten times or more. The gene calls are TRBV5-1 and TRBJ1-6; 11 bases are a match to TRBD1. This CDR3 is 13 amino acids long. The V and J ends lost 5 bases and 10 bases, in that order; junction bases with no gene match: 2. Germline CDR1 and CDR2: SGHRS and YFSETQ. The CDR3 DNA reads as TGCGCCAGCAGAGGGACAGGGGGATCACCCCTCCACTTT. As protein: CASRGTGGSPLHF.

This clonotype was recorded many times. This rearrangement joins TRBV12-3 or TRBV12-4 to TRBJ2-1, with no clear D. V lost 7 bases, J lost 10 bases, and 23 bases lay in between. CDR3 length: 15 residues. This CDR3 reads CASNDPGPLLGEQFF. Written as DNA, the CDR3 is TGTGCCAGCAACGATCCCGGGCCGCTTTTGGGGGAGCAGTTCTTC.